The 9 T cell receptor beta chains presented below share a single source sample, sequenced in a study of shared clonotypes between healthy human individuals. CD45RO negativity and positive selection for CCR7 defined naive CD8 cells, a population that excluded terminally differentiated effector memory CD45RA+ cells. TCRdb's copy holds only in-frame clones and misses some; the assay was immunoSEQ multiplex PCR. This table has over 2 million clones, approximately 95% appearing once. Material: naive CD8+ T cells sorted from blood. These receptor sequences come from a man aged 18-30 years in good health.

The chain joins TRBV4-1 to TRBJ2-7; D not resolved. Trimming cost V 2 bases and J 2 bases, with 16 bases left between them. The CDR3 length is 16 residues. Germline CDR1 is MGHRA and CDR2 is YSYEKL. Here the CDR3 reads CASSQLPPPSTYEQYF. For the CDR3, the DNA is TGCGCCAGCAGCCAACTTCCGCCGCCTTCTACCTACGAGCAGTACTTC.

V and J are TRBV5-5 and TRBJ2-2; no clear D. This CDR3 comprises 14 residues. V was trimmed by 1 base and J by 3 bases, leaving 7 bases between them. Germline assignment: CDR1 SGHKS and CDR2 YYEKEE (reference sequence). As DNA, the CDR3 is TGTGCCAGCAGCTTGCCAGGCGACACCGGGGAGCTGTTTTTT. It specifies CASSLPGDTGELFF.

The chain combines TRBV27 with TRBJ2-1; 9 nucleotides line up with TRBD2. The junction had 9 bases not matched to a gene; V was cut back by 3 bases and J by 6 bases. The CDR3 has 16 amino acids. CDR1 and CDR2 from the germline V gene are MNHEY and SMNVEV (reference sequence). The CDR3 DNA reads TGTGCCAGCAGTTTGGACGCCGGGACTAGCTTCAATGAGCAGTTCTTC. Translation: CASSLDAGTSFNEQFF.

The chain links TRBV19 to TRBJ2-7; D not resolved. CDR1 and CDR2 (germline): LNHDA, SQIVND (reference sequence). This CDR3 region has 12 residues. Trimming pared 3 bases from V and 4 bases from J, leaving 7 bases between. The CDR3: CASSMIGYEQYF. The CDR3 nucleotides are TGTGCCAGTAGTATGATCGGATACGAGCAGTACTTC.

This clone was observed once. V is TRBV27 and J is TRBJ1-2; 10 positions match TRBD1. This CDR3 region has 17 residues. In germline, CDR1 is MNHEY, CDR2 SMNVEV (reference sequence). With V trimmed by 4 bases and J by 4 bases, 12 bases remained unmatched. The CDR3 DNA reads TGTGCCAGCAGTTCAATCCGACAGGGGGCACCCCTCTATGGCTACACCTTC. Protein product: CASSSIRQGAPLYGYTF.

The chain links TRBV2 to TRBJ2-3, with 11 bases fitting TRBD2. The CDR3 contains 15 residues. Germline-derived CDR1 and CDR2 are SNHLY and FYNNEI. Trimming took 3 bases from V and 6 from J; bases not matched to a gene: 5. Here the CDR3 DNA reads TGTGCCAGCAGTGACTGGGCTAGCGGGGGGGATACGCAGTATTTT. It translates to CASSDWASGGDTQYF.

J is TRBJ1-1 and V is TRBV28, with D uncertain. The germline V gene has CDR1 MDHEN and CDR2 SYDVKM. This CDR3 spans 13 amino acids. V lost 1 base and J lost 3, with 6 bases in between. CDR3 in amino acids: CASSLYRYTEAFF. The CDR3, as DNA: TGTGCCAGCAGTTTATATAGGTACACTGAAGCTTTCTTT. The full variable domain, rest sourced from reference TRBV28 and TRBJ1-1, is DVKVTQSSRYLVKRTGEKVFLECVQDMDHENMFWYRQDPGLGLRLIYFSYDVKMKEKGDIPEGYSVSREKKERFSLILESASTNQTSMYLCASSLYRYTEAFFGQGTRLTVV.

This rearrangement joins TRBV5-6 to TRBJ2-1, with 12 nucleotides matching TRBD2. The length of the CDR3 is 15 residues. Germline V gene data show CDR1 as SGHDT and CDR2 as YYEEEE. Trimming at V came to 5 bases and at J to 7 bases, leaving 7 bases not matched to a gene. The CDR3 here is CASSRTSGMGNEQFF. CDR3 coding DNA: TGTGCCAGCAGTCGGACTAGCGGGATGGGGAATGAGCAGTTCTTC.

The chain links TRBV7-8 to TRBJ2-1; tentative D call: TRBD2 (6 bases). This CDR3 is 15 amino acids long. Trimming took off 1 base at V and 9 bases at J, with 16 bases between the two ends. Germline V CDR1 and CDR2: SGHVS, FQNEAQ. The CDR3 sequence is CASSLVGGAWGEQFF. The CDR3 DNA follows: TGTGCCAGCAGCTTAGTCGGGGGTGCTTGGGGTGAGCAGTTCTTC.